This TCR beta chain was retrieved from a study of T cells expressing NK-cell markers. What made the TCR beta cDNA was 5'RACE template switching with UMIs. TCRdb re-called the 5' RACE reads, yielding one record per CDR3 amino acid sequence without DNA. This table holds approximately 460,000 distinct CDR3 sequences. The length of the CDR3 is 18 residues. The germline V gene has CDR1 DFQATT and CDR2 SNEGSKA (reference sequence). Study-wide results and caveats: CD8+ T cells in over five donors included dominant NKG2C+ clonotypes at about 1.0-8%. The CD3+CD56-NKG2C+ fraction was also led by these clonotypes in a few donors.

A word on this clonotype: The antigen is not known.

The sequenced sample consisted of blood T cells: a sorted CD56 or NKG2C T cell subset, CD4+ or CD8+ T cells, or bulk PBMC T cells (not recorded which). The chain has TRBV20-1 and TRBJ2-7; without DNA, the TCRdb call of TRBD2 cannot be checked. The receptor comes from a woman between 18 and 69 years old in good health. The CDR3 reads CSARDPTGTSGSSHEQYF.